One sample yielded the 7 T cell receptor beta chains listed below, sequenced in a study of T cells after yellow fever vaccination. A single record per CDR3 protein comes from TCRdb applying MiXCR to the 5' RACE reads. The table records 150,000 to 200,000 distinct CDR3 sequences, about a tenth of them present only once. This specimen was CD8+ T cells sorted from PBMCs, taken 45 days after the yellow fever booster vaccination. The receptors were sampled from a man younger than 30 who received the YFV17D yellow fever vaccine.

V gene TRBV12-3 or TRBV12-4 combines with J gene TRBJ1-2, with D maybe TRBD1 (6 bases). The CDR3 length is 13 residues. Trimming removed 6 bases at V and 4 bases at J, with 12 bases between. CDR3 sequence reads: CASSDDRIYGYTF. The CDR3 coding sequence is TGTGCCAGCAGCGACGACAGGATCTATGGCTACACCTTC.

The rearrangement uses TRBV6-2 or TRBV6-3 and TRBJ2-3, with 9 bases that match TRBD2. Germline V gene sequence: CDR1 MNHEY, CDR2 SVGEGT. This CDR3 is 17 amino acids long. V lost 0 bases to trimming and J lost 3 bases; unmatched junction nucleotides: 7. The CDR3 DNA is TGTGCCAGCAGTTACTCGATAGCCCTAGCGGGGACAGATACGCAGTATTTT. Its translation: CASSYSIALAGTDTQYF.

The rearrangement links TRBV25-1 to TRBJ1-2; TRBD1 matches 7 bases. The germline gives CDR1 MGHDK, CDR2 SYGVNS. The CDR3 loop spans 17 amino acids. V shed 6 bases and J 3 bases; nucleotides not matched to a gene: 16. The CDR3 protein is CASRVYVDRAEDYGYTF. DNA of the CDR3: TGTGCCAGCAGAGTGTACGTCGACAGGGCGGAGGACTATGGCTACACCTTC.

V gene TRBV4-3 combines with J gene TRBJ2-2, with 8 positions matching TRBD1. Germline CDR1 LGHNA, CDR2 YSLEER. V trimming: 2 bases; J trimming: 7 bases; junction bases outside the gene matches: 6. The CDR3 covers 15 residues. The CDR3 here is CASSQSRGLGGELFF. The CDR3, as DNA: TGCGCCAGCAGCCAATCCAGGGGGCTAGGCGGGGAGCTGTTTTTT.

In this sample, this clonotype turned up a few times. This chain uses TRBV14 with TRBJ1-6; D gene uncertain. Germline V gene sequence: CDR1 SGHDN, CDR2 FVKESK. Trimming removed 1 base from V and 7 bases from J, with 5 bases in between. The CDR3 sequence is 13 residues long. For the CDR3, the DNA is TGTGCCAGCAGCCAAGTAGGGAATTCACCCCTCCACTTT. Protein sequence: CASSQVGNSPLHF.

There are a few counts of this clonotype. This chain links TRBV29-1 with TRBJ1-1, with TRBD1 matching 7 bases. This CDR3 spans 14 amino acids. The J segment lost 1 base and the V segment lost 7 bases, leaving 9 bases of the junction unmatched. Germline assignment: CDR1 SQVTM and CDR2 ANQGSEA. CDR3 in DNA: TGCAGCGGCGTACGACAGGGTTGGAACACTGAAGCTTTCTTT. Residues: CSGVRQGWNTEAFF.

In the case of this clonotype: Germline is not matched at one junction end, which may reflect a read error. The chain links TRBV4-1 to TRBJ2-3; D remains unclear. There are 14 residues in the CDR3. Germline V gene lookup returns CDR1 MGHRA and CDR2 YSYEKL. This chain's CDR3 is CASNQPQSTDTQYF. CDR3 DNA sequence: TGCGCCAGCAACCAACCCCAAAGCACAGATACGCAGTATTTT.